Sequencing of this T cell receptor beta chain was carried out in a study of post-analysis software for immune sequencing data. Study in general: Both relapsing-remitting and secondary progressive multiple sclerosis featured among the disease courses, as did progressive-relapsing multiple sclerosis.

Study-level results: People with multiple sclerosis had a significantly lower normalized Chao1 diversity than controls did. With TRBV5-6, TRBV5-1 and TRBV20-1 included, five TRBV segments were more frequent in patients than in controls. Samples prepared in the same batch strongly co-clustered by F measure.

Unique molecular identifiers featured in each of the TCR beta cDNA libraries. Researchers reported roughly 0.5 million cDNA molecules coming from approximately 1 to 10 million T cells. TCRdb independently ran MiXCR on the PCR reads; one entry per CDR3 protein. The table lists roughly 700,000 distinct CDR3 sequences, just under 30% of them singletons, with around 0.56% in the top ten. Comments on this clonotype: No antigen is known for it.

This CDR3 contains 13 residues. Germline CDR1 reads LNHDA; CDR2 reads SQIVND (reference sequence). V was trimmed by 5 bases and J by 6 bases, leaving 12 bases between them. This clonotype was sampled from a girl between 10 and 17 years old with multiple sclerosis. This chain uses TRBV19 with TRBJ2-3; the D gene is possibly TRBD2 (7 bases). The specimen sequenced was blood. The chain's CDR3 is CASSWRGQDTQYF. The CDR3 DNA reads TGTGCCAGTAGTTGGCGGGGGCAGGATACGCAGTATTTT.